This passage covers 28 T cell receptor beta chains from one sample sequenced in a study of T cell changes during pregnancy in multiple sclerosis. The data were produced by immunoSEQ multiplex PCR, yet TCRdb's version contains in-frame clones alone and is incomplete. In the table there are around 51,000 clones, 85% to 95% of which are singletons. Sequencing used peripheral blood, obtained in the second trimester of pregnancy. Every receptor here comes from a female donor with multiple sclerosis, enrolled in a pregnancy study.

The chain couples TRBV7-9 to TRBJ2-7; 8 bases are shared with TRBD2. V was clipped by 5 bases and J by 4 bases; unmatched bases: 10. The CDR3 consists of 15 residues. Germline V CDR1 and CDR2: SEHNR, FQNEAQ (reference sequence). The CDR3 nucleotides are TGTGCCAGCAGCCTCAGCGGGAGTTCGGATTACGAGCAGTACTTC. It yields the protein CASSLSGSSDYEQYF.

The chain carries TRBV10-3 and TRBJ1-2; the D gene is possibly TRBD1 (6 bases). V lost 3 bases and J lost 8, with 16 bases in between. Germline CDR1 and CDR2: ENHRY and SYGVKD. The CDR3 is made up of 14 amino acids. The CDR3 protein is CAISEKGVTLGYTF. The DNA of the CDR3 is TGTGCCATCAGTGAAAAGGGGGTAACCTTGGGCTACACCTTC.

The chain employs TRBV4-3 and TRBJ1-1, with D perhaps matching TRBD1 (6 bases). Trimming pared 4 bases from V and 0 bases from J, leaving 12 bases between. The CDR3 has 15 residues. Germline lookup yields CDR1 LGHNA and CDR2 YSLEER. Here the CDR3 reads CASSRVQGVNTEAFF. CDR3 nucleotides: TGCGCCAGCAGCCGAGTACAGGGAGTGAACACTGAAGCTTTCTTT.

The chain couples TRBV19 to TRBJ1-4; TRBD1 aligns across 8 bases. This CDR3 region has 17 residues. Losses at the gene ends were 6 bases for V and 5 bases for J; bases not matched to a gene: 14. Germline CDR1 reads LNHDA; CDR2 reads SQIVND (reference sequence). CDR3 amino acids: CASRLPIQTGANEKLFF. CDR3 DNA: TGTGCCAGTAGACTACCTATCCAGACAGGGGCGAATGAAAAACTGTTTTTT.

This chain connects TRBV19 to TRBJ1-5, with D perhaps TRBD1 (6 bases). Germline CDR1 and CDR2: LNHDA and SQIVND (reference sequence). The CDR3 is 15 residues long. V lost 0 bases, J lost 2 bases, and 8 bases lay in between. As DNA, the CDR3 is TGTGCCAGTAGTATAGATCCAGGGGGCAATCAGCCCCAGCATTTT. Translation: CASSIDPGGNQPQHF.

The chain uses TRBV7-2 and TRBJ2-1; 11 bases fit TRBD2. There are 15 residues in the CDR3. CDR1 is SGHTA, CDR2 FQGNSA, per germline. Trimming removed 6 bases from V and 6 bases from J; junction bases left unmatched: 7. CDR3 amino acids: CASRPGTSGLNEQFF. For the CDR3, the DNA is TGTGCCAGCAGGCCCGGGACTAGCGGCCTCAATGAGCAGTTCTTC.

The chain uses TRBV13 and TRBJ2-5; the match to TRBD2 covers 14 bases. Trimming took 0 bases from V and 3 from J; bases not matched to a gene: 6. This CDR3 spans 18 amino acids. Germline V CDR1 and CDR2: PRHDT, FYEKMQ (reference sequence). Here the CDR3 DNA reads TGTGCCAGCAGCTTAGGAGTCCTGGGACTAGCGGGAGAAGAGACCCAGTACTTC. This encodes CASSLGVLGLAGEETQYF.

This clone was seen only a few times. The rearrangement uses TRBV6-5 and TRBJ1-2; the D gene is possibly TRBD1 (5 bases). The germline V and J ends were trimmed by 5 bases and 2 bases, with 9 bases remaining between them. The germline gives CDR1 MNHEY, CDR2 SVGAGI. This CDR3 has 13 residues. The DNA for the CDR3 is TGTGCCAGCAGTCGGGCAGGGAACTATGGCTACACCTTC. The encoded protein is CASSRAGNYGYTF.

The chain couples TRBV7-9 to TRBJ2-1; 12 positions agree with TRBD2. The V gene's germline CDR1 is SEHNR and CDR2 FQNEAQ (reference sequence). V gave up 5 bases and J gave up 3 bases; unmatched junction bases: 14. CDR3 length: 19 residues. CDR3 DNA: TGTGCCAGCAGCACCCCACTAGCGGGAGGCTTTGGACTCTACAATGAGCAGTTCTTC. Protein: CASSTPLAGGFGLYNEQFF.

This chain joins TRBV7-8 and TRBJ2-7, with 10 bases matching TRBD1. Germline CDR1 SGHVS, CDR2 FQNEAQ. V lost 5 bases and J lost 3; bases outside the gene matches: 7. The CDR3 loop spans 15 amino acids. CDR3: CASSPTGGKGYEQYF. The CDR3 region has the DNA TGTGCCAGCAGCCCGACAGGGGGCAAAGGCTACGAGCAGTACTTC.

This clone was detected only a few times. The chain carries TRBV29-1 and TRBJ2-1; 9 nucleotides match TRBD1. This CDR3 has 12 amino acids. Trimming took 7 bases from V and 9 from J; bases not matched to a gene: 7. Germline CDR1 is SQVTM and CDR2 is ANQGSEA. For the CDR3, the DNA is TGCAGCGGGGGACAGGGAGGTGGTGAGCAGTTCTTC. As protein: CSGGQGGGEQFF.

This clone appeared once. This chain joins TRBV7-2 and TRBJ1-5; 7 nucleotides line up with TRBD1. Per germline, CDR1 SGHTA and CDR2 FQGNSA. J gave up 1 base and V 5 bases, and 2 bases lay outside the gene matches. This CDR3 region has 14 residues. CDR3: CASSQGGSNQPQHF. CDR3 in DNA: TGTGCCAGCAGCCAGGGGGGAAGCAATCAGCCCCAGCATTTT.

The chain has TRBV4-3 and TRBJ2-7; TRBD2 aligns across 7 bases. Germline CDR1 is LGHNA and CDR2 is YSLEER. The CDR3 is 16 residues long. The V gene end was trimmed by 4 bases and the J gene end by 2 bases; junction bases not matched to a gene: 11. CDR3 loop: CASSPTLEAGAYEQYF. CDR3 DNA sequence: TGCGCCAGCAGCCCGACTTTGGAGGCGGGGGCCTACGAGCAGTACTTC.

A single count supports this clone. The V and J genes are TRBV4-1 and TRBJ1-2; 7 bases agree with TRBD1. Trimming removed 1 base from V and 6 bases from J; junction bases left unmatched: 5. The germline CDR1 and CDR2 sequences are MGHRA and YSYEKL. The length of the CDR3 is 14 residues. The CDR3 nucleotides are TGCGCCAGCAGCCAAGTTCGGGACAGTGATGGCTACACCTTC. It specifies CASSQVRDSDGYTF.

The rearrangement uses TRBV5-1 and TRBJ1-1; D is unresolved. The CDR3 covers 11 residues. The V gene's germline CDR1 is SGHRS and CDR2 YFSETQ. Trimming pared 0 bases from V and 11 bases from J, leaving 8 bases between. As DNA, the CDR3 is TGCGCCAGCAGCTTGGGCAGTTCGGCTTTCTTT. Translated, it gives CASSLGSSAFF.

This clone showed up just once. CDR3 loop: CASSWTGNEKLFF. Here the CDR3 DNA reads TGTGCCAGCAGCTGGACAGGGAATGAAAAACTGTTTTTT. V is TRBV5-4 and J is TRBJ1-4, with 8 bases identical to TRBD1. This CDR3 contains 13 residues. CDR1 is SGHNT, CDR2 YYREEE, per germline (reference sequence). V dropped 3 bases and J dropped 5; count of bases not matched to a gene: 0.

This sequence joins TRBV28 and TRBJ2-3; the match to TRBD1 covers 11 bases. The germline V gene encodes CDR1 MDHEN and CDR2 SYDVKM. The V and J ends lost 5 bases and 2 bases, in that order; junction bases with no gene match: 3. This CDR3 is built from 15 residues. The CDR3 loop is CASSRDRGFTDTQYF. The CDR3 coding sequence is TGTGCCAGCAGTCGGGACAGGGGGTTCACAGATACGCAGTATTTT.

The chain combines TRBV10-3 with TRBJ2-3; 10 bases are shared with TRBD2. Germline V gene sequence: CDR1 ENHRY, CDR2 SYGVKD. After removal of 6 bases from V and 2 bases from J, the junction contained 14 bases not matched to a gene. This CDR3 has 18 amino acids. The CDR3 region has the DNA TGTGCCATCAGGGTCCCCACCCAGCGGGAGGGCTTCACAGATACGCAGTATTTT. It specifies CAIRVPTQREGFTDTQYF.

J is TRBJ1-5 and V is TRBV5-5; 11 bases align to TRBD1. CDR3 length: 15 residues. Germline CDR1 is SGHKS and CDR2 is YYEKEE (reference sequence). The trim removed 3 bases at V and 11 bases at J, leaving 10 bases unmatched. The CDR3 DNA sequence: TGTGCCAGCAGCTGGGCGGACAGGGGGCGCGAGGCCCAGCATTTT. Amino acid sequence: CASSWADRGREAQHF.

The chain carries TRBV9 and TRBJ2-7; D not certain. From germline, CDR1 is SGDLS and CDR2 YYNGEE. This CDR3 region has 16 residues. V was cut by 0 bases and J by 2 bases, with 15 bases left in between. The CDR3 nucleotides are TGTGCCAGCAGCGTAGGTGGGCAGGTGAGAACCTACGAGCAGTACTTC. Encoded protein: CASSVGGQVRTYEQYF. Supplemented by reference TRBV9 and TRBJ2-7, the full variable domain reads DSGVTQTPKHLITATGQRVTLRCSPRSGDLSVYWYQQSLDQGLQFLIQYYNGEERAKGNILERFSAQQFPDLHSELNLSSLELGDSALYFCASSVGGQVRTYEQYFGPGTRLTVT.

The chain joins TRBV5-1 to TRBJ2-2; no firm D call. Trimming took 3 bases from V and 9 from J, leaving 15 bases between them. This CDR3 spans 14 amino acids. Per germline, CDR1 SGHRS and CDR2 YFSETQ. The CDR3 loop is CASSSMTLPRELFF. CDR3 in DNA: TGCGCCAGCAGCTCGATGACACTTCCCCGGGAGCTGTTTTTT.

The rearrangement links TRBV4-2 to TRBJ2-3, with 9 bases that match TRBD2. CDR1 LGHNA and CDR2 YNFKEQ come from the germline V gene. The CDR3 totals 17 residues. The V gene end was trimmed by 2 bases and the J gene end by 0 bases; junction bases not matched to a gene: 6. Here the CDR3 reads CASSQILAGASTDTQYF. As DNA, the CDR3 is TGTGCCAGCAGCCAAATTTTAGCGGGAGCAAGCACAGATACGCAGTATTTT.

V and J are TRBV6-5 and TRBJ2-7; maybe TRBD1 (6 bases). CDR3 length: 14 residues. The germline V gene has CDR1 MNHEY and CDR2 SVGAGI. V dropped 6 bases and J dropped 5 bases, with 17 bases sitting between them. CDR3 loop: CASSLQGRSHEQYF. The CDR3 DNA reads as TGTGCCAGCAGCTTACAGGGAAGGTCGCACGAGCAGTACTTC.

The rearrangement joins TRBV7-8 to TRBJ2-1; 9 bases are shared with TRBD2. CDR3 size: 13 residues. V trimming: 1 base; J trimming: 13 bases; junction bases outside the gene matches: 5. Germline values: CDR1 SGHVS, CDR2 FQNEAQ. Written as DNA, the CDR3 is TGTGCCAGCAGCTTAGGACTAGCGGTAGAACAGTTCTTC. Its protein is CASSLGLAVEQFF.

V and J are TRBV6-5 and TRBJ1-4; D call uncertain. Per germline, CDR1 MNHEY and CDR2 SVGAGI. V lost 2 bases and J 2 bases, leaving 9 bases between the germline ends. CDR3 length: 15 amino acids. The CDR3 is CASSYVRGTNEKLFF. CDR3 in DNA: TGTGCCAGCAGTTACGTTCGAGGGACTAATGAAAAACTGTTTTTT.

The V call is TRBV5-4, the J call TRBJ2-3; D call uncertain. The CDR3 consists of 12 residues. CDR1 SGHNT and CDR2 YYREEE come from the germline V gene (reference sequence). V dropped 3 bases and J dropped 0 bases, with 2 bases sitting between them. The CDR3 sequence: CASSSSTDTQYF. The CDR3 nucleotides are TGTGCCAGCAGCTCGAGCACAGATACGCAGTATTTT.

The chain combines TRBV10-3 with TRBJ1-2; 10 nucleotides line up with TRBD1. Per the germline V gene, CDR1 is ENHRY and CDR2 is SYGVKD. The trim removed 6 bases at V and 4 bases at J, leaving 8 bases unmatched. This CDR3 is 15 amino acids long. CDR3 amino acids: CAISALGQGFYGYTF. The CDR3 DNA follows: TGTGCCATCAGCGCCCTGGGACAGGGGTTCTATGGCTACACCTTC.

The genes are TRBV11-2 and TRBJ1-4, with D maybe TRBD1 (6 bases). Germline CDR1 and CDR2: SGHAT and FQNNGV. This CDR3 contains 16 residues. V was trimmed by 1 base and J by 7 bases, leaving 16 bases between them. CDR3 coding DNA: TGTGCCAGCAGCTTAGCTTTTACAGGGTCGACTGAAAAACTGTTTTTT. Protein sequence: CASSLAFTGSTEKLFF.